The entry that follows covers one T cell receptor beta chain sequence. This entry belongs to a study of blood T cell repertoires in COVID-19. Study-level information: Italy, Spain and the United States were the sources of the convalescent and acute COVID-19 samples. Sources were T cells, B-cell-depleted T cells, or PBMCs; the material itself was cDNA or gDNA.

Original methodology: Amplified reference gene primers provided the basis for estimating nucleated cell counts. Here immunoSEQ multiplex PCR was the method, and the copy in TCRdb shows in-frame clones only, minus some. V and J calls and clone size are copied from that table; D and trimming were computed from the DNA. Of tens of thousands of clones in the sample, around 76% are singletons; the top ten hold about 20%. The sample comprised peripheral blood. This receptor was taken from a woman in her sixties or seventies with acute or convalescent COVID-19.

For the CDR3, the DNA is TGCGCCAGCAGCCAGAACAGTGATTCACCCCTCCACTTT. Protein: CASSQNSDSPLHF. The chain joins TRBV4-1 to TRBJ1-6, with D uncertain. V lost 3 bases and J lost 8, with 8 bases in between. Germline loops: CDR1 MGHRA, CDR2 YSYEKL. The CDR3 length is 13 residues.